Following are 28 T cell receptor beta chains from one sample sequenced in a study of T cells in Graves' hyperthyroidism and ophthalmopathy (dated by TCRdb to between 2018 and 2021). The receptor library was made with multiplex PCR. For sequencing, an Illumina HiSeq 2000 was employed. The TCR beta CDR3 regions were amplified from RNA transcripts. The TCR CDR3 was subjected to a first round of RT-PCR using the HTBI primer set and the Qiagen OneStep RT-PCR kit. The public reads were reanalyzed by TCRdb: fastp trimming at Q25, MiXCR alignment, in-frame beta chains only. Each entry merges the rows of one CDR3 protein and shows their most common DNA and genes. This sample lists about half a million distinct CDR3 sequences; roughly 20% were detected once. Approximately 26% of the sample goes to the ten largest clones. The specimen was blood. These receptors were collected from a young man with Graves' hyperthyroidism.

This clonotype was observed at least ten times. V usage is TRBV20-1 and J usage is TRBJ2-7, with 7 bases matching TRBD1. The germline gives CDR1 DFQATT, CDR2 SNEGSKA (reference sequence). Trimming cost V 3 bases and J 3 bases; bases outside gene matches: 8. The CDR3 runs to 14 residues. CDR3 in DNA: TGCAGTGCTAGGTCCGCAGGGGGTTTCTACGAGCAGTACTTC. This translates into CSARSAGGFYEQYF.

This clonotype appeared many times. The CDR3 DNA follows: TGTGCCAGCACCCCCTTCGGGGGGTCTGGAAACACCATATATTTT. Amino acids: CASTPFGGSGNTIYF. The J gene is TRBJ1-3, the V gene TRBV12-3 or TRBV12-4, with a possible D match to TRBD1 (5 bases). V was pared by 7 bases and J by 1 base, with 14 bases between. This CDR3 spans 15 amino acids.

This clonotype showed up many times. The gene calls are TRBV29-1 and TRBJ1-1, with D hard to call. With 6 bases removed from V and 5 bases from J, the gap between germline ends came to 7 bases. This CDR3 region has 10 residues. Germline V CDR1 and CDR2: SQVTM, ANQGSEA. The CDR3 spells CSVVRTEAFF. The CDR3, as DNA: TGCAGCGTAGTTCGGACTGAAGCTTTCTTT.

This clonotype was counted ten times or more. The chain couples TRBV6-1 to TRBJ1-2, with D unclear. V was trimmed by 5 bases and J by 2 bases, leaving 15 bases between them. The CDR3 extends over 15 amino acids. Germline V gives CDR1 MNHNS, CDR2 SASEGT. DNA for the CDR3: TGTGCCAGCAGTCCCCGACGGTTCCCCAACTATGGCTACACCTTC. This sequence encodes CASSPRRFPNYGYTF.

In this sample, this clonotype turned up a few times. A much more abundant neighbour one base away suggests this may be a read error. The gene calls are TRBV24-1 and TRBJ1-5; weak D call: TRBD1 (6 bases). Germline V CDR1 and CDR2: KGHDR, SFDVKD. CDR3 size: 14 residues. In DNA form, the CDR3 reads TGTGCCACCAGTGCGCAGGGGCATAATCGGCCCCAGCATTTT. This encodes CATSAQGHNRPQHF.

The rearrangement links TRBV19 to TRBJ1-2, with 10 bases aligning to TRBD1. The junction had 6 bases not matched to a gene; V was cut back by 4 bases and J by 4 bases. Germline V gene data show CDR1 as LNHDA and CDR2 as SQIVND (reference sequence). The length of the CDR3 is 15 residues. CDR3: CASSTAGTGVYGYTF. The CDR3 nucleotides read TGTGCCAGTAGTACCGCCGGGACAGGGGTCTATGGCTACACCTTC. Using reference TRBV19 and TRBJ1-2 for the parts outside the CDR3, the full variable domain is DGGITQSPKYLFRKEGQNVTLSCEQNLNHDAMYWYRQDPGQGLRLIYYSQIVNDFQKGDIAEGYSVSREKKESFPLTVTSAQKNPTAFYLCASSTAGTGVYGYTFGSGTRLTVV.

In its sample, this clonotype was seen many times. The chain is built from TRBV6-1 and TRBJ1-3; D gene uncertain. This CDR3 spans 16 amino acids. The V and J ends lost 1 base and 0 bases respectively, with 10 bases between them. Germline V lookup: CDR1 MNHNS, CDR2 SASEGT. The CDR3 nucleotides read TGTGCCAGCAGTGAAGAAATAGTCTTCTCTGGAAACACCATATATTTT. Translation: CASSEEIVFSGNTIYF.

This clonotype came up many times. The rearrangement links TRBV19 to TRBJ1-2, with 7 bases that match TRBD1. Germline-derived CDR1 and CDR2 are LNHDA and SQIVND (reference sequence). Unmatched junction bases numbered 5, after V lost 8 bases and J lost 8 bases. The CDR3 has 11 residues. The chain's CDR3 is CASLTGKGYTF. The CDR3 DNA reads TGTGCCAGTCTGACAGGGAAAGGCTACACCTTC.

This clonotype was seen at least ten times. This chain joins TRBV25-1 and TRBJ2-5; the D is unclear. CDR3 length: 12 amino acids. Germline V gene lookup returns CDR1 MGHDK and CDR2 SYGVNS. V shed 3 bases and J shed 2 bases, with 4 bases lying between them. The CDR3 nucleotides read TGTGCCAGCAGTGATCTGCAAGAGACCCAGTACTTC. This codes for CASSDLQETQYF.

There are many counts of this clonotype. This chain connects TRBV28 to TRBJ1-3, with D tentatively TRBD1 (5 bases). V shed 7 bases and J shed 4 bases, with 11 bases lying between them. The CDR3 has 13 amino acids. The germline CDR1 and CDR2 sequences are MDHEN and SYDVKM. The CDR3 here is CASTPGGGNTIYF. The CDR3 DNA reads TGTGCCAGCACCCCCGGGGGAGGAAACACCATATATTTT.

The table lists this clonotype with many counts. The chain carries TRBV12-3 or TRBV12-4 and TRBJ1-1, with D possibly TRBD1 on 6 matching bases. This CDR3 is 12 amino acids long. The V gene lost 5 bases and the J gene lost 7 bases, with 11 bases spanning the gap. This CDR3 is CASSRGQLEAFF. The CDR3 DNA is TGTGCCAGCAGTCGGGGACAACTTGAAGCTTTCTTT.

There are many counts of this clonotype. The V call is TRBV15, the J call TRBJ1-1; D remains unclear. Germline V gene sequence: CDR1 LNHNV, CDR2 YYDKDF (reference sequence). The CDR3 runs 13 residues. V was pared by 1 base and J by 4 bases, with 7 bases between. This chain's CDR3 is CATSRVSTTEAFF. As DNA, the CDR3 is TGTGCCACCAGCAGAGTTAGCACCACTGAAGCTTTCTTT.

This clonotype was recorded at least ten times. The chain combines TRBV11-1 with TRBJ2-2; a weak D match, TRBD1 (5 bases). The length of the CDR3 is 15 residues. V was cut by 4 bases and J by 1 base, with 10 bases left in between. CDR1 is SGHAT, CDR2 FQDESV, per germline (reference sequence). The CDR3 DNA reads TGTGCCAGCAGCTCACGTACAGGGAACACCGGGGAGCTGTTTTTT. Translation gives CASSSRTGNTGELFF.

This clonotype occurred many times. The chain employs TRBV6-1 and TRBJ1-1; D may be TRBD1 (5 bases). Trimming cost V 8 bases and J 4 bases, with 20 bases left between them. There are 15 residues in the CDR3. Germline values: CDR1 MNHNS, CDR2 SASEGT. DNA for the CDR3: TGTGCCAGCCGGGCTTGGGGGGTGGCATTCACTGAAGCTTTCTTT. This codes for CASRAWGVAFTEAFF.

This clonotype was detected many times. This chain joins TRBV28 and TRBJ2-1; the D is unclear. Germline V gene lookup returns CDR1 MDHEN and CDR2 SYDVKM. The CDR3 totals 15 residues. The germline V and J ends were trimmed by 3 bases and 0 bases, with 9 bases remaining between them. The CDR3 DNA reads TGTGCCAGCAGTTTTATGGAGAGCTCCTACAATGAGCAGTTCTTC. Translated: CASSFMESSYNEQFF.

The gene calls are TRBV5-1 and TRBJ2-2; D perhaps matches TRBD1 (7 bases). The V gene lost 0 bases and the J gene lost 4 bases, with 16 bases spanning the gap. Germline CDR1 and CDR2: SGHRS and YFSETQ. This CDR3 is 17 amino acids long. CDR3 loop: CASSLARGAHFTGELFF. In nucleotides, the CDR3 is TGCGCCAGCAGCTTGGCCAGGGGGGCGCATTTCACCGGGGAGCTGTTTTTT.

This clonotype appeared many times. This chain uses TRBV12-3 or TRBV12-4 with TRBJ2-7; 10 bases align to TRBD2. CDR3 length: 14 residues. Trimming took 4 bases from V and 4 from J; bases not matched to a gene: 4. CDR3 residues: CASSSGLASYEQYF. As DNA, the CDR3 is TGTGCCAGCAGTTCGGGACTAGCGTCTTACGAGCAGTACTTC.

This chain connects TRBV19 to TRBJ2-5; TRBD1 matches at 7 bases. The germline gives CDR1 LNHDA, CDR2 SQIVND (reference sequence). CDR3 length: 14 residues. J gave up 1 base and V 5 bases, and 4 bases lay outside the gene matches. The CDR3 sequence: CASSVQGSQETQYF. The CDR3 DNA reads TGTGCCAGTAGTGTACAGGGGTCCCAAGAGACCCAGTACTTC.

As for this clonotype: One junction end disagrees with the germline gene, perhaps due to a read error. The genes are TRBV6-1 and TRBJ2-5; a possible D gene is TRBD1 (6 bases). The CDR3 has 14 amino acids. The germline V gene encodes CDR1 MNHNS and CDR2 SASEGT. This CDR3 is CATSDPGQKETQYF. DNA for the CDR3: TGTGCCACCAGTGATCCCGGACAGAAAGAGACCCAGTACTTC.

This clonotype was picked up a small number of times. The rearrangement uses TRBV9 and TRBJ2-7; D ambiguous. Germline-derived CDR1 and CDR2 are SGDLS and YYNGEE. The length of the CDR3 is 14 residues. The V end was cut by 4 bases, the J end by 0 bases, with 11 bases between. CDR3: CASSPSYGSYEQYF. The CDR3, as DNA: TGTGCCAGCAGCCCCTCTTACGGCTCCTACGAGCAGTACTTC.

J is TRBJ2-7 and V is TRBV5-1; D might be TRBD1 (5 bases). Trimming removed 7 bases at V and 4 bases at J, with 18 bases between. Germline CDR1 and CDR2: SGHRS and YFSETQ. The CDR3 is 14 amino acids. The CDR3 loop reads CASSSAGLDYEQYF. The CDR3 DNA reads TGCGCCAGCTCTTCGGCAGGGTTGGATTACGAGCAGTACTTC. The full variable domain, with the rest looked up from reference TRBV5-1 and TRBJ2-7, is KAGVTQTPRYLIKTRGQQVTLSCSPISGHRSVSWYQQTPGQGLQFLFEYFSETQRNKGNFPGRFSGRQFSNSRSEMNVSTLELGDSALYLCASSSAGLDYEQYFGPGTRLTVT.

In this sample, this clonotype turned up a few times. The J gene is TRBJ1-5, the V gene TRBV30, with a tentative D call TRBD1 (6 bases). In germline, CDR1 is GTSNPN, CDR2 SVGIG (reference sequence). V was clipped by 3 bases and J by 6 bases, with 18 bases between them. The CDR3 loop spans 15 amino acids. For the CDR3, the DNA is TGTGCCTGGAGCCCCAACTCAGGGGTCTTTCAGCCCCAGCATTTT. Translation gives CAWSPNSGVFQPQHF.

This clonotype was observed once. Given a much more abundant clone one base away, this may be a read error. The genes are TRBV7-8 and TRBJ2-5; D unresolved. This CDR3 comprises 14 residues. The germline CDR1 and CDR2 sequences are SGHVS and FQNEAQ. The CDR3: CVSSLTLSGETQYF. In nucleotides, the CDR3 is TGTGTCAGCAGCCTGACCCTCTCGGGAGAGACCCAGTACTTC.

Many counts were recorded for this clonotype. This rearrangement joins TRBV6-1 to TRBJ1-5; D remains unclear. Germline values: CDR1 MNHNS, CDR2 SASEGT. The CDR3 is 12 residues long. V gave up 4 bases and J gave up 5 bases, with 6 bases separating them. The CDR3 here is CASSVGHQPQHF. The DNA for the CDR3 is TGTGCCAGCAGTGTGGGTCATCAGCCCCAGCATTTT.

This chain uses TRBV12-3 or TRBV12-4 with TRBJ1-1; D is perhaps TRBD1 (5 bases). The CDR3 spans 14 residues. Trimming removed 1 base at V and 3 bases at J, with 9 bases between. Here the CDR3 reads CASSLGDADTEAFF. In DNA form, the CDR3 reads TGTGCCAGCAGTTTAGGGGACGCCGACACTGAAGCTTTCTTT.

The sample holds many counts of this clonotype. CDR3: CASSLTVQNTEAFF. For the CDR3, the DNA is TGTGCCAGCAGTTTGACAGTTCAGAACACTGAAGCTTTCTTT. The chain couples TRBV6-5 to TRBJ1-1, with a possible D match to TRBD1 (5 bases). This CDR3 region has 14 residues. V was cut by 4 bases and J by 1 base, with 10 bases left in between. The V gene's germline CDR1 is MNHEY and CDR2 SVGAGI.

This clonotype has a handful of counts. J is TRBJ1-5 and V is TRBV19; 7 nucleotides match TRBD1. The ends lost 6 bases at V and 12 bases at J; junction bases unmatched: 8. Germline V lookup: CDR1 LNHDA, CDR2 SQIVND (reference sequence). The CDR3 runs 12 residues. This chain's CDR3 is CASSFPGTDQHF. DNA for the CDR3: TGTGCCAGTAGCTTTCCCGGGACAGACCAGCATTTT.

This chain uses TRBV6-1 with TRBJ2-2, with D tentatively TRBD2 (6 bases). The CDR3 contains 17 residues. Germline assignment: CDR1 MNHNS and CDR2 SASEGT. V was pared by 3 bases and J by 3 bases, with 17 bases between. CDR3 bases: TGTGCCAGCAGTGAGCGGGACCGACTTTTGTACACCGGGGAGCTGTTTTTT. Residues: CASSERDRLLYTGELFF.